These 16 T cell receptor beta chains were all obtained from the same sample, sequenced in a study of blood T cell repertoires in COVID-19. Profiled with immunoSEQ multiplex PCR; TCRdb holds only in-frame clones, not every one. The sample records more than 400,000 clones, roughly 87% being singletons. Material: PBMCs or T cells enriched from blood (not recorded which). These receptors all stem from a woman under 30 who had recovered from COVID-19.

This chain connects TRBV10-3 to TRBJ2-5, with D possibly TRBD1 on 6 matching bases. The germline V and J ends were trimmed by 10 bases and 1 base, with 13 bases remaining between them. The germline gives CDR1 ENHRY, CDR2 SYGVKD. CDR3 length: 13 residues. The CDR3 region has the DNA TGTGCCACCCACAGGGACGTCCAAGAGACCCAGTACTTC. Amino acid sequence: CATHRDVQETQYF.

This clone was seen only a few times. V is TRBV30 and J is TRBJ2-7; 10 positions match TRBD1. The CDR3 has 14 amino acids. Trimming removed 2 bases from V and 3 bases from J; junction bases left unmatched: 4. The germline V gene encodes CDR1 GTSNPN and CDR2 SVGIG (reference sequence). The CDR3 sequence: CAWSSGTGDYEQYF. In DNA form, the CDR3 reads TGTGCCTGGAGTTCCGGGACAGGGGACTACGAGCAGTACTTC.

To note about this clone: The sample has other DNA sequences that encode this CDR3 too. This chain links TRBV19 with TRBJ2-7, with 9 bases aligning to TRBD2. With V trimmed by 3 bases and J by 3 bases, 3 bases remained unmatched. This CDR3 spans 14 amino acids. CDR1 and CDR2 from the germline V gene are LNHDA and SQIVND (reference sequence). CDR3: CASSMSGGIYEQYF. CDR3 nucleotide sequence: TGTGCCAGTAGTATGAGCGGGGGGATCTACGAGCAGTACTTC.

This clone was found once. Here the CDR3 reads CASSLNAGETQYF. Here the CDR3 DNA reads TGTGCCAGCAGCTTAAATGCGGGGGAGACCCAGTACTTC. V usage is TRBV7-3 and J usage is TRBJ2-5, with TRBD2 as a possible D gene (6 bases). Between the trimmed V and J ends, which lost 1 base and 5 bases, there was a span of 8 bases. The CDR3 contains 13 residues. CDR1 and CDR2 (germline): SGHTA, FQGTGA.

The chain combines TRBV27 with TRBJ1-4; D gene uncertain. Germline lookup yields CDR1 MNHEY and CDR2 SMNVEV (reference sequence). V was pared by 6 bases and J by 0 bases, with 11 bases between. This CDR3 comprises 15 residues. The CDR3: CASSLLRATNEKLFF. CDR3 nucleotide sequence: TGTGCCAGCAGCCTCCTGCGTGCAACTAATGAAAAACTGTTTTTT.

The gene calls are TRBV5-1 and TRBJ1-4, with TRBD1 identical over 9 bases. With V trimmed by 3 bases and J by 4 bases, 10 bases remained unmatched. Germline CDR1 SGHRS, CDR2 YFSETQ. This CDR3 spans 17 amino acids. DNA of the CDR3: TGCGCCAGCAGCTGGTCAACAGGGGGCAGGGGTAATGAAAAACTGTTTTTT. Translation gives CASSWSTGGRGNEKLFF.

The chain has TRBV14 and TRBJ2-3; the D gene is possibly TRBD2 (5 bases). The CDR3 has 19 residues. Deletions cut 1 base from V and 0 bases from J, with 20 bases between. Germline values: CDR1 SGHDN, CDR2 FVKESK. For the CDR3, the DNA is TGTGCCAGCAGCCAAGGAAGGGCAATGAGGACGGGGAGCACAGATACGCAGTATTTT. Translating gives CASSQGRAMRTGSTDTQYF. Full variable domain (missing parts from reference TRBV14 and TRBJ2-3): EAGVTQFPSHSVIEKGQTVTLRCDPISGHDNLYWYRRVMGKEIKFLLHFVKESKQDESGMPNNRFLAERTGGTYSTLKVQPAELEDSGVYFCASSQGRAMRTGSTDTQYFGPGTRLTVL.

V gene TRBV11-2 combines with J gene TRBJ2-7, with 9 bases lining up with TRBD1. CDR3 size: 18 residues. Germline V gene sequence: CDR1 SGHAT, CDR2 FQNNGV. The V and J ends lost 1 base and 0 bases, in that order; junction bases with no gene match: 10. The CDR3 is CASSLGPGTGKGSYEQYF. CDR3 nucleotide sequence: TGTGCCAGCAGCTTAGGACCGGGGACAGGGAAGGGCTCCTACGAGCAGTACTTC.

A single count supports this clone. The chain links TRBV13 to TRBJ1-2; perhaps TRBD1 as D (6 bases). Germline V gene lookup returns CDR1 PRHDT and CDR2 FYEKMQ (reference sequence). This CDR3 spans 16 amino acids. V was trimmed by 0 bases and J by 7 bases, leaving 18 bases between them. This CDR3 reads CASSLGRRGSDIGYTF. CDR3 bases: TGTGCCAGCAGCTTAGGCCGTAGGGGGTCGGATATTGGCTACACCTTC.

This CDR3 is CASTRVDEQFF. In DNA form, the CDR3 reads TGTGCCAGCACCAGGGTCGATGAGCAGTTCTTC. The chain joins TRBV11-2 to TRBJ2-1; D possibly corresponds to TRBD1 (5 bases). The CDR3 length is 11 residues. The V end was cut by 7 bases, the J end by 8 bases, with 9 bases between. Germline V gene data show CDR1 as SGHAT and CDR2 as FQNNGV.

The chain combines TRBV28 with TRBJ1-5, with a possible D match to TRBD1 (5 bases). Trimming stripped 7 bases from V and 5 bases from J, with 15 bases between. There are 14 residues in the CDR3. The V gene's germline CDR1 is MDHEN and CDR2 SYDVKM. CDR3 amino acids: CASTLPGGDQPQHF. The CDR3 DNA sequence: TGTGCCAGCACCCTACCAGGAGGGGATCAGCCCCAGCATTTT. Using reference TRBV28 and TRBJ1-5 for the parts outside the CDR3, the full variable domain is DVKVTQSSRYLVKRTGEKVFLECVQDMDHENMFWYRQDPGLGLRLIYFSYDVKMKEKGDIPEGYSVSREKKERFSLILESASTNQTSMYLCASTLPGGDQPQHFGDGTRLSIL.

The CDR3 region has the DNA TGTGCCAGCAGCTTCCGGTCACCCCTCCACTTT. Translated: CASSFRSPLHF. The V and J genes are TRBV11-2 and TRBJ1-6, with no clear D. Germline assignment: CDR1 SGHAT and CDR2 FQNNGV. The CDR3 has 11 residues. Trimming shortened V by 3 bases and J by 10 bases, and 4 bases separated the two germline ends.

The chain combines TRBV30 with TRBJ2-3; TRBD2 is a possible D gene (5 bases). The germline V gene encodes CDR1 GTSNPN and CDR2 SVGIG (reference sequence). The V end lost 4 bases, the J end lost 0 bases, and 11 bases lay between the germline ends. The CDR3 contains 14 residues. The CDR3 DNA reads TGTGCCTGGATGGACTCACCTAGCACAGATACGCAGTATTTT. As protein: CAWMDSPSTDTQYF.

This clone has only one observation. The V call is TRBV5-8, the J call TRBJ1-2; the D gene is possibly TRBD1 (5 bases). The CDR3 covers 14 residues. The germline V and J ends were trimmed by 1 base and 2 bases, with 9 bases remaining between them. Per the germline V gene, CDR1 is SGHTS and CDR2 is YDEGEE. CDR3 sequence: CASSLRDSNYGYTF. CDR3 nucleotide sequence: TGTGCCAGCAGCTTGCGAGACAGCAACTATGGCTACACCTTC.

This rearrangement joins TRBV6-5 to TRBJ1-1; D may be TRBD1 (5 bases). Germline V lookup: CDR1 MNHEY, CDR2 SVGAGI. The CDR3 length is 13 residues. Trimming pared 9 bases from V and 5 bases from J, leaving 16 bases between. CDR3 bases: TGTGCCAGTTTGGACCCCCGGACAACTGAAGCTTTCTTT. Its protein product is CASLDPRTTEAFF.

This clone has a handful of counts. The gene calls are TRBV9 and TRBJ2-5; a weak D match, TRBD1 (7 bases). This CDR3 is 15 amino acids long. Trimming cost V 5 bases and J 2 bases, with 16 bases left between them. Germline values: CDR1 SGDLS, CDR2 YYNGEE. The CDR3 sequence is CASSRGTAFQETQYF. CDR3 coding DNA: TGTGCCAGCAGTCGCGGGACAGCCTTTCAAGAGACCCAGTACTTC.